These 21 T cell receptor beta chains were sequenced from one sample in a study of T-cell memory formation after mild COVID-19. TCRdb used MiXCR to reprocess the 5' RACE reads, holding one entry per CDR3 protein. The data contain about 560,000 distinct CDR3 sequences, less than 25% of them seen just once; the ten biggest clones take up approximately 8.4%. The specimen was PBMCs or a T cell subset sorted from them (not recorded which). Receptors originate from an adult woman who had mild COVID-19 (a few samples of this study predate the infection). Cell type and time point are not known.

V and J are TRBV5-6 and TRBJ2-1, with 14 bases matching TRBD2. With 3 bases clipped from V and 9 bases from J, the junction kept 8 bases outside the gene matches. CDR1 and CDR2 (germline): SGHDT, YYEEEE. The CDR3 totals 16 residues. CDR3 sequence: CASSWGTSGGEGEQFF. The CDR3 bases are TGTGCCAGCAGCTGGGGGACTAGCGGGGGAGAGGGTGAGCAGTTCTTC.

This clonotype was detected ten times or more. This chain links TRBV12-3 or TRBV12-4 with TRBJ2-3; possibly TRBD1 for D (6 bases). The CDR3 sequence is 15 residues long. V shed 5 bases and J shed 0 bases, with 12 bases lying between them. CDR3 residues: CASSPGTPSTDTQYF. DNA of the CDR3: TGTGCCAGCAGTCCTGGGACACCCAGCACAGATACGCAGTATTTT.

This clonotype was detected only a few times. The chain employs TRBV24-1 and TRBJ1-1; D call uncertain. This CDR3 has 13 residues. Per the germline V gene, CDR1 is KGHDR and CDR2 is SFDVKD. Trimming removed 4 bases at V and 4 bases at J, with 9 bases between. For the CDR3, the DNA is TGTGCCACCAGTGACCGTAGTGGCACTGAAGCTTTCTTT. Its protein product is CATSDRSGTEAFF.

The gene calls are TRBV6-6 and TRBJ2-5, with D hard to call. Germline V gene data show CDR1 as MNHNY and CDR2 as SVGAGI (reference sequence). The V and J ends lost 2 bases and 2 bases respectively, with 9 bases between them. The length of the CDR3 is 14 residues. DNA for the CDR3: TGTGCCAGCAGTTACGTCCCCGAGCAAGAGACCCAGTACTTC. Its translation: CASSYVPEQETQYF.

CDR3 amino acids: CASSTGAPGELFF. CDR3 nucleotides: TGTGCCAGCAGTACAGGGGCCCCCGGGGAGCTGTTTTTT. V usage is TRBV12-3 or TRBV12-4 and J usage is TRBJ2-2, with 7 bases aligning to TRBD1. The CDR3 runs to 13 residues. The V segment lost 5 bases and the J segment 6 bases; nucleotides outside the gene matches: 3.

The chain uses TRBV7-9 and TRBJ1-1; 9 bases align to TRBD1. The CDR3 runs 15 residues. Looked up from germline, CDR1 is SEHNR and CDR2 is FQNEAQ (reference sequence). Trimming took 4 bases from V and 3 from J; bases not matched to a gene: 6. The DNA for the CDR3 is TGTGCCAGCAGCTCTCGGACAGGGGAGGACACTGAAGCTTTCTTT. It is translated as CASSSRTGEDTEAFF.

This clonotype occurred a few times. The genes are TRBV4-1 and TRBJ2-5, with TRBD1 matching over 9 bases. V dropped 5 bases and J dropped 2; count of bases not matched to a gene: 6. CDR3 size: 15 residues. Germline lookup yields CDR1 MGHRA and CDR2 YSYEKL. CDR3 region: CASSAPGTGQETQYF. CDR3 bases: TGCGCCAGCAGCGCCCCCGGGACAGGGCAAGAGACCCAGTACTTC.

This clonotype was seen a few times. The chain uses TRBV6-2 or TRBV6-3 and TRBJ2-3; D possibly uses TRBD1 or TRBD2 (5 bases each). V gave up 2 bases and J gave up 4 bases, with 13 bases separating them. Germline CDR1 is MNHEY and CDR2 is SVGEGT. There are 15 residues in the CDR3. This CDR3 is CASSYGGFGADTQYF. CDR3 in DNA: TGTGCCAGCAGTTACGGGGGATTTGGAGCAGATACGCAGTATTTT.

This clonotype has just a few counts. This rearrangement joins TRBV14 to TRBJ1-1; TRBD1 might be the D (6 bases). Trimming took off 4 bases at V and 5 bases at J, with 14 bases between the two ends. The V gene's germline CDR1 is SGHDN and CDR2 FVKESK. The CDR3 spans 14 residues. CDR3 residues: CASSLETGLTEAFF. The CDR3 DNA is TGTGCCAGCAGCCTAGAAACAGGGTTAACTGAAGCTTTCTTT.

J is TRBJ1-6 and V is TRBV12-3 or TRBV12-4; D unclear. V gave up 3 bases and J gave up 7 bases, with 7 bases separating them. The CDR3 has 13 amino acids. CDR3 sequence reads: CASSLTFNSPLHF. The CDR3 coding sequence is TGTGCCAGCAGTTTGACTTTCAATTCACCCCTCCACTTT.

V is TRBV4-1 and J is TRBJ2-1; D gene ambiguous. The V end was cut by 1 base, the J end by 4 bases, with 11 bases between. Germline V gene data show CDR1 as MGHRA and CDR2 as YSYEKL. The CDR3 consists of 15 residues. CDR3 DNA: TGCGCCAGCAGCCAAGGCGTAGTGGGTTACAATGAGCAGTTCTTC. Translating gives CASSQGVVGYNEQFF.

The chain links TRBV12-3 or TRBV12-4 to TRBJ1-1, with TRBD1 as a possible D gene (5 bases). V lost 3 bases, J lost 6 bases, and 17 bases lay in between. This CDR3 contains 15 residues. CDR3 sequence (DNA): TGTGCCAGCAGTTTTATCTTTAAGGGGTTGGCTGAAGCTTTCTTT. The encoded protein is CASSFIFKGLAEAFF.

The genes are TRBV19 and TRBJ2-2; D is uncertain. V lost 3 bases to trimming and J lost 0 bases, with 5 bases between them. CDR1 and CDR2 from the germline V gene are LNHDA and SQIVND (reference sequence). The CDR3 length is 14 residues. The CDR3 DNA reads as TGTGCCAGTAGTATTAGCCCGAACACCGGGGAGCTGTTTTTT. It yields the protein CASSISPNTGELFF. The variable domain in full, with the rest retrieved from reference TRBV19 and TRBJ2-2, is DGGITQSPKYLFRKEGQNVTLSCEQNLNHDAMYWYRQDPGQGLRLIYYSQIVNDFQKGDIAEGYSVSREKKESFPLTVTSAQKNPTAFYLCASSISPNTGELFFGEGSRLTVL.

This clonotype was observed a few times. This chain connects TRBV18 to TRBJ2-7; unclear D gene. This CDR3 is built from 15 residues. CDR1 is KGHSH and CDR2 is LQKENI in the germline V gene. Between the trimmed V and J ends, which lost 2 bases and 0 bases, there was a span of 11 bases. The CDR3 DNA is TGTGCCAGCTCACCAACTTTAGGCGCCTCCTACGAGCAGTACTTC. Its protein is CASSPTLGASYEQYF.

This clonotype has a count of ten or more. The gene calls are TRBV5-1 and TRBJ2-2; D is unresolved. CDR3 length: 14 amino acids. Deletions cut 6 bases from V and 4 bases from J, with 13 bases between. Germline lookup yields CDR1 SGHRS and CDR2 YFSETQ. The DNA for the CDR3 is TGCGCCAGCATCGCTGGGTTAGGCACCGGGGAGCTGTTTTTT. Encoded protein: CASIAGLGTGELFF. Using reference TRBV5-1 and TRBJ2-2 for the parts outside the CDR3, the full variable domain is KAGVTQTPRYLIKTRGQQVTLSCSPISGHRSVSWYQQTPGQGLQFLFEYFSETQRNKGNFPGRFSGRQFSNSRSEMNVSTLELGDSALYLCASIAGLGTGELFFGEGSRLTVL.

The chain uses TRBV21-1 and TRBJ2-2. TRBV21-1 is noted as a pseudogene. The CDR3 contains 20 residues. CDR3 protein: CASSKIMRVGSVPNTGELFF. The CDR3 region has the DNA TGTGCCAGCAGCAAAATCATGAGAGTAGGGAGTGTGCCGAACACCGGGGAGCTGTTTTTT.

V and J are TRBV20-1 and TRBJ2-3; 8 bases fit TRBD1. In germline, CDR1 is DFQATT, CDR2 SNEGSKA (reference sequence). The CDR3 consists of 17 residues. J gave up 0 bases and V 6 bases, and 14 bases lay outside the gene matches. The CDR3 nucleotides are TGCAGTGCCTTCCGGGACAGGCCTCGAAGTAGCACAGATACGCAGTATTTT. Amino acids: CSAFRDRPRSSTDTQYF.

The chain recombines TRBV4-3 with TRBJ2-1; D is possibly TRBD2 (6 bases). V lost 0 bases, J lost 3 bases, and 15 bases lay in between. Germline CDR1 reads LGHNA; CDR2 reads YSLEER. The CDR3 has 17 amino acids. CDR3 in amino acids: CASSQDVAGTFYNEQFF. CDR3 sequence (DNA): TGCGCCAGCAGCCAAGATGTTGCGGGAACGTTCTACAATGAGCAGTTCTTC.

CDR3 nucleotide sequence: TGTGCCAGCAGCTTATCCGGGACCGGGACCACTGAAGCTTTCTTT. Translated, it gives CASSLSGTGTTEAFF. The V call is TRBV5-4, the J call TRBJ1-1, with D perhaps matching TRBD1 (5 bases). Germline-derived CDR1 and CDR2 are SGHNT and YYREEE (reference sequence). V was cut by 2 bases and J by 4 bases, with 15 bases left in between. The CDR3 runs to 15 residues.

The chain is built from TRBV24-1 and TRBJ2-5; 9 nucleotides agree with TRBD2. The CDR3 is made up of 17 amino acids. V shed 5 bases, J shed 5 bases, and the junction held 14 bases outside the gene matches. Germline V lookup: CDR1 KGHDR, CDR2 SFDVKD. CDR3 residues: CATSAPRGGRARETQYF. The DNA for the CDR3 is TGTGCCACCAGTGCCCCACGAGGCGGGAGGGCCCGGGAGACCCAGTACTTC.

The chain has TRBV7-8 and TRBJ1-2; no clear D gene. The length of the CDR3 is 14 residues. V dropped 2 bases and J dropped 3 bases, with 10 bases sitting between them. Looked up from germline, CDR1 is SGHVS and CDR2 is FQNEAQ. The CDR3 sequence is CASSLSYRDYGYTF. As DNA, the CDR3 is TGTGCCAGCAGCTTAAGCTACAGAGACTATGGCTACACCTTC.